One sample yielded the 5 T cell receptor beta chains listed below, sequenced in a study of tumor-infiltrating lymphocytes in localized non-small cell lung cancer. The method was immunoSEQ multiplex PCR; TCRdb's version includes in-frame clones alone and lacks a portion of them. The sample comprises over 10,000 clones, over 65% of which are singletons, and 9% to 9.5% rests with the top ten. The sequencing sample was made of lung tumor tissue. These TCRs come from a human donor with non-small cell lung cancer.

This chain links TRBV25-1 with TRBJ2-5; D may correspond to TRBD1 or TRBD2 (6 bases each). The germline CDR1 and CDR2 sequences are MGHDK and SYGVNS. With 2 bases removed from V and 3 bases from J, the gap between germline ends came to 13 bases. The CDR3 has 15 residues. CDR3 DNA: TGTGCCAGCAGTGAAGGAGGGACATTTGAAGAGACCCAGTACTTC. Translated: CASSEGGTFEETQYF.

This clone occurred a few times. The chain is built from TRBV9 and TRBJ2-6; TRBD1 might be the D (5 bases). V was clipped by 4 bases and J by 1 base, with 12 bases between them. Germline V gene data show CDR1 as SGDLS and CDR2 as YYNGEE. There are 16 residues in the CDR3. The CDR3 DNA sequence: TGTGCCAGCAGCTCCCCGGCAGGGTCTGGGGCCAACGTCCTGACTTTC. This sequence encodes CASSSPAGSGANVLTF. The variable domain in full, with the rest retrieved from reference TRBV9 and TRBJ2-6, is DSGVTQTPKHLITATGQRVTLRCSPRSGDLSVYWYQQSLDQGLQFLIQYYNGEERAKGNILERFSAQQFPDLHSELNLSSLELGDSALYFCASSSPAGSGANVLTFGAGSRLTVL.

This clone came up a few times. The chain is built from TRBV7-3 and TRBJ1-2; D gene uncertain. The V end lost 5 bases, the J end lost 4 bases, and 11 bases lay between the germline ends. CDR3 length equals 13 residues. CDR1 is SGHTA, CDR2 FQGTGA, per germline. CDR3 protein: CASSVDGLYGYTF. The CDR3 nucleotides are TGTGCCAGCAGCGTGGACGGCCTCTATGGCTACACCTTC.

This clone was observed once. The chain employs TRBV7-9 and TRBJ2-7; 10 nucleotides line up with TRBD2. Germline V CDR1 and CDR2: SEHNR, FQNEAQ (reference sequence). V was pared by 5 bases and J by 4 bases, with 8 bases of the junction left unmatched. The CDR3 extends over 15 amino acids. As DNA, the CDR3 is TGTGCCAGCAGCCCCCTAGCGGGAGCCGCGTACGAGCAGTACTTC. Encoded protein: CASSPLAGAAYEQYF.

The rearrangement links TRBV13 to TRBJ2-7; D gene unclear. CDR3 size: 17 residues. The germline V and J ends were trimmed by 5 bases and 0 bases, with 20 bases remaining between them. Germline V CDR1 and CDR2: PRHDT, FYEKMQ (reference sequence). CDR3 bases: TGTGCCAGCAGCCCGCGAACTTCGAGAATACTCTCCTACGAGCAGTACTTC. Translating gives CASSPRTSRILSYEQYF.